The next 12 T cell receptor beta chains were all read from a single sample in a study of Graves' ophthalmopathy and Graves' hyperthyroidism. Using RNA transcripts, the TCR beta CDR3 regions were amplified. Second-round multiplex PCR followed a first-round RT-PCR using HTBI primers. TCRdb called the multiplex PCR reads again in MiXCR, with one record for every CDR3 protein. The sample records about 590,000 distinct CDR3 sequences, roughly 40% being singletons. Sequencing was performed on peripheral blood or thyroid tissue (not recorded which). The receptors shown here come from an adult man with Graves' hyperthyroidism.

This clonotype was counted between two and nine times. The V gene is TRBV6-2 or TRBV6-3, the J gene TRBJ2-2, with 7 positions matching TRBD2. The CDR3 loop spans 16 amino acids. Trimming took 0 bases from V and 1 from J; bases not matched to a gene: 2. The germline V gene has CDR1 MNHEY and CDR2 SVGEGT. The CDR3 protein is CASSYSTGGNTGELFF. DNA of the CDR3: TGTGCCAGCAGTTACTCAACGGGAGGGAACACCGGGGAGCTGTTTTTT.

V gene TRBV7-3 combines with J gene TRBJ1-2; 8 nucleotides align to TRBD1. CDR1 is SGHTA and CDR2 is FQGTGA in the germline V gene. The CDR3 is 13 amino acids. J lost 8 bases, V lost 6 bases, and 8 bases had no gene match. Here the CDR3 reads CASSEQTGVGYTF. CDR3 DNA sequence: TGTGCCAGCAGTGAACAGACAGGGGTCGGCTACACCTTC.

V usage is TRBV7-2 and J usage is TRBJ2-7; D might be TRBD2 (6 bases). The CDR3 runs to 16 residues. CDR1 is SGHTA, CDR2 FQGNSA, per germline. Trimming left V 0 bases short and J 3 bases short, with 15 bases between. The CDR3: CASSLAVVGGNYEQYF. CDR3 in DNA: TGTGCCAGCAGCTTAGCAGTAGTAGGCGGGAACTACGAGCAGTACTTC.

This clonotype was counted at least ten times. J is TRBJ1-1 and V is TRBV24-1, with D tentatively TRBD1 (6 bases). Germline assignment: CDR1 KGHDR and CDR2 SFDVKD. This CDR3 contains 13 residues. V lost 2 bases to trimming and J lost 4 bases, with 7 bases between them. CDR3 residues: CATSDYRATEAFF. The DNA for the CDR3 is TGTGCCACCAGTGATTACAGGGCCACTGAAGCTTTCTTT.

This chain's CDR3 is CATDRDETEAFF. In nucleotides, the CDR3 is TGTGCCACTGACAGGGATGAGACTGAAGCTTTCTTT. The chain has TRBV2 and TRBJ1-1; 7 positions match TRBD1. CDR3 size: 12 residues. Germline CDR1 SNHLY, CDR2 FYNNEI. Unmatched junction bases numbered 7, after V lost 10 bases and J lost 5 bases.

The chain recombines TRBV7-9 with TRBJ2-7; D not certain. Trimming removed 2 bases at V and 0 bases at J, with 14 bases between. The CDR3 runs to 16 residues. Per germline, CDR1 SEHNR and CDR2 FQNEAQ (reference sequence). DNA of the CDR3: TGTGCCAGCAGCTTATTAAAACAGACCCTCTCCTACGAGCAGTACTTC. This gives the protein CASSLLKQTLSYEQYF.

This clonotype was seen ten or more times. V and J are TRBV7-9 and TRBJ2-2, with TRBD2 identical over 10 bases. Trimming at V came to 6 bases and at J to 0 bases, leaving 7 bases not matched to a gene. The CDR3 covers 17 residues. Germline assignment: CDR1 SEHNR and CDR2 FQNEAQ (reference sequence). The CDR3 coding sequence is TGTGCCAGCAGGGACCTAGCGGGGGCGGCGAACACCGGGGAGCTGTTTTTT. Protein sequence: CASRDLAGAANTGELFF.

This clonotype appeared a few times. The V gene is TRBV27, the J gene TRBJ2-5; the D gene is possibly TRBD1 (6 bases). The V gene lost 0 bases and the J gene lost 1 base, with 9 bases spanning the gap. The V gene's germline CDR1 is MNHEY and CDR2 SMNVEV (reference sequence). The CDR3 runs to 15 residues. Written as DNA, the CDR3 is TGTGCCAGCAGTTTATCAGTCAGGGGCCAAGAGACCCAGTACTTC. Amino acid sequence: CASSLSVRGQETQYF.

The rearrangement links TRBV7-9 to TRBJ2-1; 9 bases match TRBD2. V was pared by 5 bases and J by 6 bases, with 5 bases of the junction left unmatched. There are 14 residues in the CDR3. Germline CDR1 reads SEHNR; CDR2 reads FQNEAQ (reference sequence). In nucleotides, the CDR3 is TGTGCCAGCAGCGGAATAGCGGGAGTCAATGAGCAGTTCTTC. This encodes CASSGIAGVNEQFF. Filled out from reference TRBV7-9 and TRBJ2-1, the complete variable domain reads DTGVSQNPRHKITKRGQNVTFRCDPISEHNRLYWYRQTLGQGPEFLTYFQNEAQLEKSRLLSDRFSAERPKGSFSTLEIQRTEQGDSAMYLCASSGIAGVNEQFFGPGTRLTVL.

V is TRBV28 and J is TRBJ1-5, with unresolved D. The CDR3 is 13 residues long. Germline V lookup: CDR1 MDHEN, CDR2 SYDVKM. Deletions cut 10 bases from V and 7 bases from J, with 17 bases between. The CDR3 DNA follows: TGTGCCACCTCTGGGGAGGGATGCCAGCCCCAGCATTTT. Translation: CATSGEGCQPQHF.

The chain has TRBV2 and TRBJ2-3; 11 bases fit TRBD2. J gave up 4 bases and V 1 base, and 4 bases lay outside the gene matches. Germline CDR1 is SNHLY and CDR2 is FYNNEI. The CDR3 loop spans 16 amino acids. This CDR3 reads CASSEELAGVSDTQYF. The CDR3 DNA sequence: TGTGCCAGCAGTGAAGAACTAGCGGGAGTCTCAGATACGCAGTATTTT. The full variable domain, with the rest looked up from reference TRBV2 and TRBJ2-3, is EPEVTQTPSHQVTQMGQEVILRCVPISNHLYFYWYRQILGQKVEFLVSFYNNEISEKSEIFDDQFSVERPDGSNFTLKIRSTKLEDSAMYFCASSEELAGVSDTQYFGPGTRLTVL.

The table lists this clonotype with many counts. The chain uses TRBV20-1 and TRBJ1-2; tentative D call: TRBD1 (5 bases). Germline assignment: CDR1 DFQATT and CDR2 SNEGSKA (reference sequence). CDR3 length: 14 amino acids. Trimming pared 5 bases from V and 2 bases from J, leaving 15 bases between. The CDR3 spells CSAVRRQSNYGYTF. CDR3 nucleotide sequence: TGCAGTGCTGTCCGAAGACAGTCCAACTATGGCTACACCTTC.